This TCR beta chain derives from a study of beta chain features in type 1 diabetes. Study-wide points: Insertions were fewer and deletions more numerous at VDJ junctions in type 1 diabetes patients.

Germline values: CDR1 KGHSH, CDR2 LQKENI. Trimming shortened V by 5 bases and J by 7 bases, and 18 bases separated the two germline ends. This CDR3 has 15 amino acids. The authors reverse transcribed all of the isolated RNA, so sequencing captured expressed TCRB transcripts. The table came from immunoSEQ multiplex PCR; TCRdb's copy has only in-frame clones and leaves some out. This table has fewer than 900,000 clones, about a sixth appearing once. This clone was detected a few times. Its antigen is still unknown. The chain joins TRBV18 to TRBJ2-1; the D gene could be TRBD1 or TRBD2 (5 bases each). The sample consisted of naive CD4+ T cells from blood. The sequence was collected from a woman in her late teens or twenties in good health. CDR3 region: CASSTAGTHTNEQFF. As DNA, the CDR3 is TGTGCCAGCTCAACAGCCGGGACCCATACAAATGAGCAGTTCTTC.